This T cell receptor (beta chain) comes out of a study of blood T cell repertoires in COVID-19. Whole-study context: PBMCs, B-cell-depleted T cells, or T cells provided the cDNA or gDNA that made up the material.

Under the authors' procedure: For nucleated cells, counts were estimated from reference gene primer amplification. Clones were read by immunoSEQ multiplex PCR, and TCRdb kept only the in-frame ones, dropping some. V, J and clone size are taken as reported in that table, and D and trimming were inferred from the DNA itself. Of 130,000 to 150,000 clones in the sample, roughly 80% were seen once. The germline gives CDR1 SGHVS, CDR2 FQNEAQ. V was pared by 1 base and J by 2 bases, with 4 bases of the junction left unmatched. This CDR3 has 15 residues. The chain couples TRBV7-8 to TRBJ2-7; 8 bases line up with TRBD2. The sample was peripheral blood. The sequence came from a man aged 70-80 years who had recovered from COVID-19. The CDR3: CASSLDTAGAYEQYF. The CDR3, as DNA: TGTGCCAGCAGCTTAGATACAGCGGGAGCCTACGAGCAGTACTTC.